These 32 T cell receptor beta chains were all obtained from the same sample, sequenced in a study of blood T cells in healthy people across ages. Sample-barcoded 5' priming and a J-beta primer mix drove a second PCR of roughly 7 to 11 cycles. One entry per CDR3 protein, called by TCRdb with MiXCR from the 5' RACE reads. The table shows a few hundred thousand distinct CDR3 sequences, with 27% occurring only once. Sequenced input: blood. These receptor sequences come from a woman between 65 and 79 years old in good health.

This clonotype was picked up a small number of times. This rearrangement joins TRBV20-1 to TRBJ2-1, with TRBD2 identical over 8 bases. The CDR3 extends over 15 amino acids. Trimming cost V 0 bases and J 10 bases; bases outside gene matches: 11. Germline assignment: CDR1 DFQATT and CDR2 SNEGSKA (reference sequence). The CDR3 region is CSARDGRTSPIEQFF. CDR3 nucleotide sequence: TGCAGTGCTAGAGATGGTAGGACTAGCCCGATAGAGCAGTTCTTC.

The genes are TRBV20-1 and TRBJ2-1; TRBD1 is a possible D gene (5 bases). The germline CDR1 and CDR2 sequences are DFQATT and SNEGSKA (reference sequence). The CDR3 covers 13 residues. Trimming left V 3 bases short and J 5 bases short, with 11 bases between. CDR3 DNA: TGCAGTGCTAGGGGGCACCTAGACAATGAGCAGTTCTTC. This gives the protein CSARGHLDNEQFF.

This clonotype was seen a handful of times. The chain joins TRBV6-1 to TRBJ1-5; D remains ambiguous. This CDR3 comprises 13 residues. Trimming took off 5 bases at V and 7 bases at J, with 12 bases between the two ends. CDR1 is MNHNS and CDR2 is SASEGT in the germline V gene. CDR3 protein: CASSNSARQPQHF. CDR3 nucleotides: TGTGCCAGCAGTAACTCCGCAAGGCAGCCCCAGCATTTT.

The CDR3 sequence: CSARAQRGGSYEQYF. The CDR3 DNA sequence: TGCAGTGCTAGAGCTCAAAGGGGGGGATCCTACGAGCAGTACTTC. The V call is TRBV20-1, the J call TRBJ2-5; TRBD2 might be the D (7 bases). Gene TRBJ2-7 matches the end of the DNA better, so the J call may be wrong. Germline V CDR1 and CDR2: DFQATT, SNEGSKA (reference sequence). The CDR3 has 15 residues.

In its sample, this clonotype was seen a few times. The chain employs TRBV29-1 and TRBJ1-4; no clear D. Germline lookup yields CDR1 SQVTM and CDR2 ANQGSEA. The CDR3 covers 12 residues. The V end was cut by 5 bases, the J end by 5 bases, with 9 bases between. For the CDR3, the DNA is TGCAGCGTTCGTGGGGAAAATGAAAAACTGTTTTTT. Translation gives CSVRGENEKLFF.

This chain connects TRBV20-1 to TRBJ2-5; D remains ambiguous. The closer fit of TRBJ2-7 to the DNA end suggests the J call may be wrong. CDR3 length equals 12 residues. The V gene's germline CDR1 is DFQATT and CDR2 SNEGSKA (reference sequence). CDR3 loop: CSARAVSYEQYF. As DNA, the CDR3 is TGCAGTGCTAGAGCAGTCTCCTACGAGCAGTACTTC.

The chain recombines TRBV5-1 with TRBJ2-5; TRBD2 aligns across 10 bases. Germline trimming cut 0 bases from V and 3 bases from J; bases unmatched to any gene: 2. Germline assignment: CDR1 SGHRS and CDR2 YFSETQ. This CDR3 has 15 residues. The CDR3 DNA sequence: TGCGCCAGCAGCTTGGTTACTAGCGGGGAAGAGACCCAGTACTTC. Amino acids: CASSLVTSGEETQYF.

V is TRBV7-9 and J is TRBJ1-4; D is possibly TRBD1 (5 bases). V lost 4 bases and J lost 8, with 14 bases in between. The CDR3 sequence is 14 residues long. Germline V gives CDR1 SEHNR, CDR2 FQNEAQ (reference sequence). The CDR3 bases are TGTGCCAGCAGCTCACAGGTCGGAACAGAAAAACTGTTTTTT. Residues: CASSSQVGTEKLFF.

This clonotype has more than one count but fewer than ten. V gene TRBV6-5 combines with J gene TRBJ2-7, with a weak D call TRBD2 (5 bases). The germline V gene encodes CDR1 MNHEY and CDR2 SVGAGI. The V gene lost 10 bases and the J gene lost 2 bases, with 15 bases spanning the gap. The CDR3 extends over 13 amino acids. The CDR3 spells CAKRYPGAYEQYF. Written as DNA, the CDR3 is TGTGCCAAGCGGTACCCTGGGGCCTACGAGCAGTACTTC.

The chain has TRBV27 and TRBJ2-3; no firm D call. CDR1 MNHEY and CDR2 SMNVEV come from the germline V gene (reference sequence). Trimming took 6 bases from V and 0 from J, leaving 13 bases between them. The CDR3 is made up of 15 amino acids. The CDR3 DNA reads as TGTGCCAGCAGCCCTCGGGCAGCTAGCACAGATACGCAGTATTTT. Encoded protein: CASSPRAASTDTQYF.

The chain uses TRBV5-1 and TRBJ2-3; no definite D call. Trimming left V 4 bases short and J 0 bases short, with 6 bases between. Germline CDR1 SGHRS, CDR2 YFSETQ. CDR3 length: 13 amino acids. The CDR3, as DNA: TGCGCCAGCAGCAAGAAGAGCACAGATACGCAGTATTTT. As protein: CASSKKSTDTQYF.

About this clonotype: Sequence at one end of the junction differs from germline and may be a read error. V is TRBV29-1 and J is TRBJ2-5; TRBD1 aligns across 8 bases. The length of the CDR3 is 17 residues. Germline lookup yields CDR1 SQVTM and CDR2 ANQGSEA. CDR3 sequence (DNA): TGCGGCGTTGAACCCACCTGGACAGGGAACGGCCAAGAGACCCAGTACTTC. Translated, it gives CGVEPTWTGNGQETQYF.

The chain uses TRBV7-2 and TRBJ1-4; the D gene is possibly TRBD1 (5 bases). Germline V CDR1 and CDR2: SGHTA, FQGNSA. This CDR3 contains 17 residues. V lost 1 base to trimming and J lost 0 bases, with 12 bases between them. CDR3 sequence: CASSLERGFSTNEKLFF. The CDR3 DNA reads as TGTGCCAGCAGCTTAGAGAGGGGATTCTCAACTAATGAAAAACTGTTTTTT.

This clonotype appeared a few times. The chain uses TRBV20-1 and TRBJ2-5; 14 bases are shared with TRBD2. J gave up 4 bases and V 4 bases, and 11 bases lay outside the gene matches. Per the germline V gene, CDR1 is DFQATT and CDR2 is SNEGSKA (reference sequence). This CDR3 is 17 amino acids long. CDR3 DNA sequence: TGCAGTGCTACAAGGGGACTAGCGGGAGTGCCAGTAGAGACCCAGTACTTC. Translation: CSATRGLAGVPVETQYF.

Concerning this clonotype itself: One junction end does not reproduce the germline sequence, and a read error may be involved. The chain uses TRBV6-5 and TRBJ2-3; 11 nucleotides agree with TRBD2. Germline-derived CDR1 and CDR2 are MNHEY and SVGAGI. The CDR3 is made up of 18 amino acids. Here the CDR3 DNA reads TGTGCCAGCAGTTACGGGACTAGCGGAGGTTCGAGCACGGATACGCAGTATTTT. Translated, it gives CASSYGTSGGSSTDTQYF.

The sample holds many counts of this clonotype. This chain connects TRBV5-1 to TRBJ2-2; D not resolved. In germline, CDR1 is SGHRS, CDR2 YFSETQ. The V end was cut by 4 bases, the J end by 5 bases, with 9 bases between. This CDR3 is 13 amino acids long. CDR3: CASSMQGTGELFF. The CDR3 nucleotides are TGCGCCAGCAGCATGCAAGGGACCGGGGAGCTGTTTTTT.

The rearrangement joins TRBV6-6 to TRBJ1-3, with a tentative D call TRBD1 (6 bases). The CDR3 is 15 residues long. The germline V gene has CDR1 MNHNY and CDR2 SVGAGI (reference sequence). V shed 6 bases and J shed 0 bases, with 12 bases lying between them. CDR3 coding DNA: TGTGCCAGCAGCCCCCCGGGGGCCTCTGGAAACACCATATATTTT. Protein: CASSPPGASGNTIYF.

The rearrangement links TRBV18 to TRBJ1-2, with no clear D. Germline V gene lookup returns CDR1 KGHSH and CDR2 LQKENI. Trimming removed 3 bases at V and 0 bases at J, with 14 bases between. The CDR3 runs to 16 residues. The chain's CDR3 is CASSPYELRTNYGYTF. The CDR3 bases are TGTGCCAGCTCACCCTATGAACTCAGGACTAACTATGGCTACACCTTC.

This clonotype was observed a handful of times. The V gene is TRBV14, the J gene TRBJ1-4, with TRBD1 as a possible D gene (6 bases). This CDR3 is 14 amino acids long. Trimming removed 1 base from V and 8 bases from J, with 11 bases in between. Germline V gene sequence: CDR1 SGHDN, CDR2 FVKESK. The CDR3 is CASSQVRGWEKLFF. The CDR3 DNA follows: TGTGCCAGCAGCCAAGTCAGGGGTTGGGAAAAACTGTTTTTT. The entire variable domain, with the rest obtained from reference TRBV14 and TRBJ1-4, is as follows: EAGVTQFPSHSVIEKGQTVTLRCDPISGHDNLYWYRRVMGKEIKFLLHFVKESKQDESGMPNNRFLAERTGGTYSTLKVQPAELEDSGVYFCASSQVRGWEKLFFGSGTQLSVL.

The count of this clonotype is one. V is TRBV12-3 or TRBV12-4 and J is TRBJ1-4; no firm D call. The CDR3 covers 15 residues. V shed 2 bases and J shed 3 bases, with 10 bases lying between them. The CDR3 DNA follows: TGTGCCAGCAGTTTAAGGGAGACGGCTAATGAAAAACTGTTTTTT. This sequence encodes CASSLRETANEKLFF.

The sample holds a few counts of this clonotype. The chain has TRBV6-5 and TRBJ1-6, with D hard to call. Germline V gene data show CDR1 as MNHEY and CDR2 as SVGAGI. This CDR3 comprises 13 residues. The V end lost 8 bases, the J end lost 4 bases, and 9 bases lay between the germline ends. The CDR3 nucleotides are TGTGCCAGCTGGTCGCAGTATAATTCACCCCTCCACTTT. Its protein product is CASWSQYNSPLHF.

This sequence joins TRBV29-1 and TRBJ2-7; weak D call: TRBD2 (5 bases). The CDR3 totals 12 residues. The ends were cut back, 4 bases at V and 3 bases at J, with 10 bases in the middle. The V gene's germline CDR1 is SQVTM and CDR2 ANQGSEA. CDR3 DNA: TGCAGCGTTGGCCAACTAGACTACGAGCAGTACTTC. Amino acids: CSVGQLDYEQYF.

This clonotype occurred many times. The chain is built from TRBV28 and TRBJ2-7; D remains ambiguous. V was cut by 2 bases and J by 6 bases, with 11 bases left in between. This CDR3 spans 13 amino acids. CDR1 and CDR2 (germline): MDHEN, SYDVKM. The CDR3 here is CASSLSKEPEQYF. CDR3 DNA sequence: TGTGCCAGCAGTTTAAGTAAGGAACCCGAGCAGTACTTC.

This clonotype was seen only a few times. The chain combines TRBV6-2 or TRBV6-3 with TRBJ2-5, with D unclear. CDR3 length equals 12 residues. CDR1 and CDR2 (germline): MNHEY, SVGEGT. Trimming cost V 6 bases and J 4 bases, with 9 bases left between them. The DNA of the CDR3 is TGTGCCAGCAGCTTCGTGGCAGAGACCCAGTACTTC. Protein: CASSFVAETQYF.

The V gene is TRBV29-1, the J gene TRBJ2-1, with 14 bases fitting TRBD2. The end of the DNA fits TRBJ2-5 better, so the J call may be wrong. CDR3 length: 17 residues. The germline V gene has CDR1 SQVTM and CDR2 ANQGSEA. CDR3 protein: CSVEDGLAGGRRETQYF. CDR3 coding DNA: TGCAGCGTTGAAGATGGACTAGCGGGAGGTCGGAGGGAGACCCAGTACTTC.

This clonotype was found a few times. This chain links TRBV24-1 with TRBJ2-1; no clear D. The CDR3 loop spans 16 amino acids. The germline V gene has CDR1 KGHDR and CDR2 SFDVKD. V dropped 5 bases and J dropped 0 bases, with 13 bases sitting between them. The CDR3 sequence: CATSAFRLSSYNEQFF. In nucleotides, the CDR3 is TGTGCCACCAGTGCCTTCCGACTTAGCTCCTACAATGAGCAGTTCTTC.

This chain joins TRBV28 and TRBJ2-5, with 8 bases matching TRBD2. The J call is doubtful: the DNA matches TRBJ2-1 better. The CDR3 totals 15 residues. The germline CDR1 and CDR2 sequences are MDHEN and SYDVKM. The CDR3, as DNA: TGTGCCAGCGGATTAGCGGGGACCCGGGGCAATGAGCAGTTCTTC. The encoded protein is CASGLAGTRGNEQFF.

About this clonotype itself: A much larger clone differs from this one at a single base, so this may be a read error. V is TRBV29-1 and J is TRBJ2-5; TRBD2 matches 11 bases. The V gene's germline CDR1 is SQVTM and CDR2 ANQGSEA. There are 16 residues in the CDR3. CDR3 region: CSIELAGVGIEETQYF. The CDR3 region has the DNA TGCAGCATTGAACTAGCGGGAGTGGGTATCGAGGAGACCCAGTACTTC.

This clonotype was counted only a few times. The chain employs TRBV9 and TRBJ2-3; D may be TRBD2 (6 bases). Trimming removed 4 bases at V and 5 bases at J, with 14 bases between. Germline V CDR1 and CDR2: SGDLS, YYNGEE. The CDR3 loop spans 14 amino acids. CDR3 bases: TGTGCCAGCAGCTTTCGACTAGATAAAGATACGCAGTATTTT. It yields the protein CASSFRLDKDTQYF.

A few counts support this clonotype. The rearrangement uses TRBV7-2 and TRBJ1-1, with TRBD1 matching 7 bases. Germline V gene lookup returns CDR1 SGHTA and CDR2 FQGNSA. V trimming: 3 bases; J trimming: 2 bases; junction bases outside the gene matches: 6. This CDR3 is 15 amino acids long. The CDR3 DNA reads TGTGCCAGCAGCTTCCGGGACAGCTTCAACACTGAAGCTTTCTTT. It codes for CASSFRDSFNTEAFF.

CDR3 protein: CASSPGVAGASTDTQYF. DNA for the CDR3: TGTGCCAGCAGCCCAGGGGTAGCGGGAGCATCCACAGATACGCAGTATTTT. This chain joins TRBV7-2 and TRBJ2-3; 9 nucleotides align to TRBD2. Germline loops: CDR1 SGHTA, CDR2 FQGNSA. V shed 5 bases, J shed 2 bases, and the junction held 11 bases outside the gene matches. The CDR3 loop spans 17 amino acids.

This clonotype was seen a handful of times. The CDR3 nucleotides read TGCAGCGCAAGGGAGGTACGAGAGACCCAGTACTTC. This gives the protein CSAREVRETQYF. This chain uses TRBV29-1 with TRBJ2-5; tentative D call: TRBD2 (6 bases). The CDR3 length is 12 residues. Germline V gene data show CDR1 as SQVTM and CDR2 as ANQGSEA. The germline V and J ends were trimmed by 7 bases and 4 bases, with 13 bases remaining between them.